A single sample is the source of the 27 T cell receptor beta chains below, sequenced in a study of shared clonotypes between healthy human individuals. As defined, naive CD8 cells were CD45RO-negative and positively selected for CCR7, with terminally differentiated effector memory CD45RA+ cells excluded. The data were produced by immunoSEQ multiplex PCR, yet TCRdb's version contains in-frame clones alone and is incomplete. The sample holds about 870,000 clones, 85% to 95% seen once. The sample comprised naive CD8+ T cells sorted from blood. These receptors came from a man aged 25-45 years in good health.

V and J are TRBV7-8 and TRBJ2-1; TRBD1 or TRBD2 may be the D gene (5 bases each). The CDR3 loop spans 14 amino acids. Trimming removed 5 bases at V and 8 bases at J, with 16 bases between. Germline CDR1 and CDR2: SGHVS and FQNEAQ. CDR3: CASSIWDRADEQFF. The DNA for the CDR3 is TGTGCCAGCAGCATCTGGGACCGGGCCGATGAGCAGTTCTTC.

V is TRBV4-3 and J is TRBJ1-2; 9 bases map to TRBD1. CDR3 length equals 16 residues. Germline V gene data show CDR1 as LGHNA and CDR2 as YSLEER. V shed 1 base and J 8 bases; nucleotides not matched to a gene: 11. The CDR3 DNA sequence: TGCGCCAGCAGCCAAGGAACCGGGACAGGGAGAAAGGGCTACACCTTC. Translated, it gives CASSQGTGTGRKGYTF.

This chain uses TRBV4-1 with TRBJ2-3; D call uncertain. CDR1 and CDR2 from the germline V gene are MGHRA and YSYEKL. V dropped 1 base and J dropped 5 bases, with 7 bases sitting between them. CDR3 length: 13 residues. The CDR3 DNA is TGCGCCAGCAGCCAAGGGCTAAGAGATACGCAGTATTTT. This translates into CASSQGLRDTQYF.

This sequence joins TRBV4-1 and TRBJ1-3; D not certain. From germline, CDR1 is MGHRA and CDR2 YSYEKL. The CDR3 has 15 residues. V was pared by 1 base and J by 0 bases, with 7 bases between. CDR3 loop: CASSQAQVSGNTIYF. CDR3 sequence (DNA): TGCGCCAGCAGCCAAGCCCAGGTCTCTGGAAACACCATATATTTT.

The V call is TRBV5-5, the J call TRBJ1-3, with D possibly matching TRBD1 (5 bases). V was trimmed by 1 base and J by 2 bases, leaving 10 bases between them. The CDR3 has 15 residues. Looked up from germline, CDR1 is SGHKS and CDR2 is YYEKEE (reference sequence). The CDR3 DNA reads TGTGCCAGCAGCTTGAATCGGGGGGCTGGAAACACCATATATTTT. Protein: CASSLNRGAGNTIYF.

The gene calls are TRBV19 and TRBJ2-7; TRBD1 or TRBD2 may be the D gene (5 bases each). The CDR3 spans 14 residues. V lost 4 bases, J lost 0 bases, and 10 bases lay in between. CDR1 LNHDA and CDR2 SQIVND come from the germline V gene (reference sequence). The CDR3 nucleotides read TGTGCCAGTAGTACAAAGGGGAGCTCCTACGAGCAGTACTTC. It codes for CASSTKGSSYEQYF.

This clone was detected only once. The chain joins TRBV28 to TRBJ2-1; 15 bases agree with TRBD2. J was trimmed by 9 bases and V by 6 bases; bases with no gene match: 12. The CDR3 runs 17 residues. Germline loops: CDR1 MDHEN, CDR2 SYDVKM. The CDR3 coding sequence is TGTGCCAGCAGCCCCAGGACTAGCGGGAGGGCCATGGGTGAGCAGTTCTTC. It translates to CASSPRTSGRAMGEQFF. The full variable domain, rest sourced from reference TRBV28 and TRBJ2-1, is DVKVTQSSRYLVKRTGEKVFLECVQDMDHENMFWYRQDPGLGLRLIYFSYDVKMKEKGDIPEGYSVSREKKERFSLILESASTNQTSMYLCASSPRTSGRAMGEQFFGPGTRLTVL.

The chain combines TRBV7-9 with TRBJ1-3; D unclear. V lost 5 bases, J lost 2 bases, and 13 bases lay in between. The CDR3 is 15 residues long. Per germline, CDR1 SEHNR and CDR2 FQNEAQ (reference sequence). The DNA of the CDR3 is TGTGCCAGCAGCGACGCCAGCAAGCCTGGAAACACCATATATTTT. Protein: CASSDASKPGNTIYF.

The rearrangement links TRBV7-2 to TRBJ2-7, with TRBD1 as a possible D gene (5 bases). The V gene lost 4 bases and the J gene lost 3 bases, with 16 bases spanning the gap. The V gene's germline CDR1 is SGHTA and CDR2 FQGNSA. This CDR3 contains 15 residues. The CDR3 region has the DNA TGTGCCAGCAGCTCCCTTCAGGGTCTCCACTACGAGCAGTACTTC. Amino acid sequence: CASSSLQGLHYEQYF.

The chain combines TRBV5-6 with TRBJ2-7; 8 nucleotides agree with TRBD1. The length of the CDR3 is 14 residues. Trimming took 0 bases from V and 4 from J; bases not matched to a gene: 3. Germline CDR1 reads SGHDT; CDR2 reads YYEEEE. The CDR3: CASSLVGQAYEQYF. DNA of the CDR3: TGTGCCAGCAGCTTGGTGGGACAGGCGTACGAGCAGTACTTC.

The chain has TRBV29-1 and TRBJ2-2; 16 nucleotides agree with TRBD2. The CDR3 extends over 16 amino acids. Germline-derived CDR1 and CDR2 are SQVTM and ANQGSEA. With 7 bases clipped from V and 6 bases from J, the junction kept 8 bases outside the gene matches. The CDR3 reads CSAGGLAGGLAGELFF. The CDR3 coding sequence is TGCAGCGCCGGGGGACTAGCGGGAGGGTTGGCCGGGGAGCTGTTTTTT.

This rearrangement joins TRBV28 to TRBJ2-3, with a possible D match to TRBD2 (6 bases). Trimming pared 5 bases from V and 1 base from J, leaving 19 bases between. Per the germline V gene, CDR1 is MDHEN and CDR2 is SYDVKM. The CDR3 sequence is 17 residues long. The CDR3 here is CASSPPLGGRGTDTQYF. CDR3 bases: TGTGCCAGCAGTCCCCCTCTTGGAGGGAGAGGCACAGATACGCAGTATTTT.

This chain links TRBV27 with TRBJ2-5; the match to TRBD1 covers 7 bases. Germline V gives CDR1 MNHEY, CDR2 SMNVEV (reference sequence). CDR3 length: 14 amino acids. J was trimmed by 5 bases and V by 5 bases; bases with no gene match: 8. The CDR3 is CASSVLTGLETQYF. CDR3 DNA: TGTGCCAGCAGTGTACTGACAGGGTTGGAGACCCAGTACTTC.

The CDR3 nucleotides are TGCAGCGTTGAAGACATACGGCGGGAGGGCAACGAGCAGTTCTTC. Amino acids: CSVEDIRREGNEQFF. This rearrangement joins TRBV29-1 to TRBJ2-1, with 9 bases lining up with TRBD2. J was trimmed by 10 bases and V by 0 bases; bases with no gene match: 10. This CDR3 is 15 amino acids long. The germline gives CDR1 SQVTM, CDR2 ANQGSEA.

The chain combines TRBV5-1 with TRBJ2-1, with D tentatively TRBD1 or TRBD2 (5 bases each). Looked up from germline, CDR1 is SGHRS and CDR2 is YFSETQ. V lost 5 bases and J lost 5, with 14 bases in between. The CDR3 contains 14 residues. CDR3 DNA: TGCGCCAGCAGTTACAGCCAGGGAGACAATGAGCAGTTCTTC. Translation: CASSYSQGDNEQFF.

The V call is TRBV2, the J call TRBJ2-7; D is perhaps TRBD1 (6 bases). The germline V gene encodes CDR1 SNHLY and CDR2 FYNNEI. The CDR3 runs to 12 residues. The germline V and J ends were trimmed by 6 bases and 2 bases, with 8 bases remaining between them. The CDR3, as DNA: TGTGCCAGCAGAGGACAGACCTACGAGCAGTACTTC. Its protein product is CASRGQTYEQYF. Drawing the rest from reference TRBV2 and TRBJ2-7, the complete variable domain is EPEVTQTPSHQVTQMGQEVILRCVPISNHLYFYWYRQILGQKVEFLVSFYNNEISEKSEIFDDQFSVERPDGSNFTLKIRSTKLEDSAMYFCASRGQTYEQYFGPGTRLTVT.

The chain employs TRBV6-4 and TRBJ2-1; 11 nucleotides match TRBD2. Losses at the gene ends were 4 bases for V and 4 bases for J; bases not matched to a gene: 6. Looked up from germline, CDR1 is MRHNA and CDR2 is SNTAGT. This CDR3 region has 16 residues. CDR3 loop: CASSGTSGSTYNEQFF. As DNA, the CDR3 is TGTGCCAGCAGTGGAACTAGCGGGAGTACTTACAATGAGCAGTTCTTC.

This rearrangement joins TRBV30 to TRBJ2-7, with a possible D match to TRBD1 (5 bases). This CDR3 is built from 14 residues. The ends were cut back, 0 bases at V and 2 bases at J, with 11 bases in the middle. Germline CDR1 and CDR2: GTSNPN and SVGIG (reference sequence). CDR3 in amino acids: CAWSVGAGTYEQYF. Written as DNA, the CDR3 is TGTGCCTGGAGTGTAGGGGCAGGGACCTACGAGCAGTACTTC.

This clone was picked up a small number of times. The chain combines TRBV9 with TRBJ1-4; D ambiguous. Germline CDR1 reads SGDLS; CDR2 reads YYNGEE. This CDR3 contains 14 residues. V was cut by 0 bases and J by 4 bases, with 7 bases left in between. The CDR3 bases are TGTGCCAGCAGCGTAGGACCCTTTAATGAAAAACTGTTTTTT. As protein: CASSVGPFNEKLFF.

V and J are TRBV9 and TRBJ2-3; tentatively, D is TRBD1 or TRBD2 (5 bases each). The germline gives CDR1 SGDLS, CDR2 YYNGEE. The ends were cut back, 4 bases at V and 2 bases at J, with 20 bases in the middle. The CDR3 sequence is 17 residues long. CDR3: CASSPTGRFLFTDTQYF. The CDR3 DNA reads TGTGCCAGCAGCCCCACGGGGCGGTTCCTTTTCACAGATACGCAGTATTTT. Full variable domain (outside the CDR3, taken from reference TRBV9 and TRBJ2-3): DSGVTQTPKHLITATGQRVTLRCSPRSGDLSVYWYQQSLDQGLQFLIQYYNGEERAKGNILERFSAQQFPDLHSELNLSSLELGDSALYFCASSPTGRFLFTDTQYFGPGTRLTVL.

CDR3 residues: CASSTLGHRGPETQYF. In DNA, the CDR3 is TGTGCCAGCAGTACACTTGGACACAGGGGGCCGGAGACCCAGTACTTC. The chain recombines TRBV27 with TRBJ2-5, with 9 positions matching TRBD1. The CDR3 runs 16 residues. The germline V gene has CDR1 MNHEY and CDR2 SMNVEV (reference sequence). V gave up 5 bases and J gave up 5 bases; unmatched junction bases: 12.

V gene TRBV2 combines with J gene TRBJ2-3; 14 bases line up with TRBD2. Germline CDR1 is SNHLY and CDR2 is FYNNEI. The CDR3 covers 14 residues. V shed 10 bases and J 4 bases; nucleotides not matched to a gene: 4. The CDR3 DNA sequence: TGTGCCAACCCGGGACTAGCGGGGGCAGATACGCAGTATTTT. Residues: CANPGLAGADTQYF.

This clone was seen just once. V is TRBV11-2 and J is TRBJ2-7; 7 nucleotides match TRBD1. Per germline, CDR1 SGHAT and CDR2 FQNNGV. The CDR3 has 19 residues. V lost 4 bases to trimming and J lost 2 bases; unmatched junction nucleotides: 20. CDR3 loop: CASSYRDSLLNLRTYEQYF. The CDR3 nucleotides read TGTGCCAGCAGCTATCGGGACAGCCTGTTGAACCTACGTACCTACGAGCAGTACTTC.

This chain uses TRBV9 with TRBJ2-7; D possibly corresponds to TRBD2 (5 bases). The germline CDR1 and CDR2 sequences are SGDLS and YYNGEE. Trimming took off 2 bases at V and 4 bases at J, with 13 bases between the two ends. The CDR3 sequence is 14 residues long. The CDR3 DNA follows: TGTGCCAGCAGCGTTCGGCAGGACTTTTACGAGCAGTACTTC. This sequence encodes CASSVRQDFYEQYF.

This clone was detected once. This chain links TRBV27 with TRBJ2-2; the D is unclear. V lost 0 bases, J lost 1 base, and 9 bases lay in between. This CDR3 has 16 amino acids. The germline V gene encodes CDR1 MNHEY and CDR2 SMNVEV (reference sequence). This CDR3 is CASSLSIEMNTGELFF. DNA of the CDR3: TGTGCCAGCAGTTTATCGATAGAGATGAACACCGGGGAGCTGTTTTTT.

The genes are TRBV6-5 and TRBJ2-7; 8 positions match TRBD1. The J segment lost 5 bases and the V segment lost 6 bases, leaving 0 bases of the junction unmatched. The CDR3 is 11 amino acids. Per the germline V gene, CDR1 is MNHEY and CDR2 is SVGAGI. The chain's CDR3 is CASRTGDEQYF. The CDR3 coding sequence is TGTGCCAGCAGGACAGGGGACGAGCAGTACTTC.

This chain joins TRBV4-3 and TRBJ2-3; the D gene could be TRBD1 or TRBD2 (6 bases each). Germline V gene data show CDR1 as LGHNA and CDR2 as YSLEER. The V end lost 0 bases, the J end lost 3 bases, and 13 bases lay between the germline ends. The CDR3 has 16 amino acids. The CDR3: CASSQEGGLSTDTQYF. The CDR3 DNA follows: TGCGCCAGCAGCCAAGAAGGGGGACTTTCAACAGATACGCAGTATTTT.